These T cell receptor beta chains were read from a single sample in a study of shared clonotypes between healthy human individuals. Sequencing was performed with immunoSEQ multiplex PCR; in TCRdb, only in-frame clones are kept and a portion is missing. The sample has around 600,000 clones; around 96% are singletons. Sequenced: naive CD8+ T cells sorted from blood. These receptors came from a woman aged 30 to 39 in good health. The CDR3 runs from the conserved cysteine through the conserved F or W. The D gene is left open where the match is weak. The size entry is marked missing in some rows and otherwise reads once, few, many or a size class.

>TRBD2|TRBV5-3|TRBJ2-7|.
TGTGCCAGAAGCTTGTCAACGGGAGGGCCGGACGAGCAGTACTTC
CARSLSTGGPDEQYF
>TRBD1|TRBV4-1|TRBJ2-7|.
TGCGCCAGCAGCCGGGACAGGGATGACGAGCAGTACTTC
CASSRDRDDEQYF
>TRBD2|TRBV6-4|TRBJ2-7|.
TGTGCCAGCACCCGACTAGCGGACCCCTCCTACGAGCAGTACTTC
CASTRLADPSYEQYF
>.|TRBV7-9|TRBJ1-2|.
TGTGCCAGCAGCTCCTCCCCAGCAGACTCTAACTATGGCTACACCTTC
CASSSSPADSNYGYTF
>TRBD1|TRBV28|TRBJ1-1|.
TGTGCCAGCAGTTCTACAGGGGTGAACACTGAAGCTTTCTTT
CASSSTGVNTEAFF
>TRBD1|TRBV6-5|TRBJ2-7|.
TGTGCCAGCGCCTGGACAGGGCCCTACGAGCAGTACTTC
CASAWTGPYEQYF
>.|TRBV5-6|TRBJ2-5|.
TGTGCCAGCAGCTTGGGGGCACAAGAGACCCAGTACTTC
CASSLGAQETQYF
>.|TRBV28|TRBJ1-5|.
TGTGCCAGCAGTGACAGTGATAGCAATCAGCCCCAGCATTTT
CASSDSDSNQPQHF
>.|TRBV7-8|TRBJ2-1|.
TGTGCCAGCAGCTTAGAAGCGGGCGTTTACAATGAGCAGTTCTTC
CASSLEAGVYNEQFF
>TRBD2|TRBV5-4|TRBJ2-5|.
TGTGCCAGCAGTACCAGCGGGAGGGGGGTTGAGACCCAGTACTTC
CASSTSGRGVETQYF
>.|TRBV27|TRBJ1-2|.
TGTGCCAGCAGCCGGGACACCGACGTCATATCGGGCTACACCTTC
CASSRDTDVISGYTF
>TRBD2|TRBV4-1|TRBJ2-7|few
TGCGCCAGCAGCCAAGGGCTAGCGGGAGCCTCCTACGAGCAGTACTTC
CASSQGLAGASYEQYF
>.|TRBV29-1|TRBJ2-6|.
TGCAGCGTTGTGACAGCCGACGCATCTGGGGCCAACGTCCTGACTTTC
CSVVTADASGANVLTF
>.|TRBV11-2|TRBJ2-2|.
TGTGCCAGCAGCGACCCCGGGACTTTTCACGTTCCGAACACCGGGGAGCTGTTTTTT
CASSDPGTFHVPNTGELFF
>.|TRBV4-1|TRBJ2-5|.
TGCGCCAGCAGCCAAGAGGGGGGGACCCAGTACTTC
CASSQEGGTQYF
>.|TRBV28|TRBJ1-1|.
TGTGCCAGCAGTTTGACGCGCGAGGGCCGCACTGAAGCTTTCTTT
CASSLTREGRTEAFF
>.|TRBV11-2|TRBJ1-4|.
TGTGCCAGCAGCTTGACCCAATCACCAACTAATGAAAAACTGTTTTTT
CASSLTQSPTNEKLFF
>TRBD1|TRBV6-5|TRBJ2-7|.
TGTGCCAGCAGCCTCGAACCGGGACAGAGCTACGAGCAGTACTTC
CASSLEPGQSYEQYF
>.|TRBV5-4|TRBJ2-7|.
TGTGCCAGCAGCTTTTGGCCACCAGACGAGCAGTACTTC
CASSFWPPDEQYF
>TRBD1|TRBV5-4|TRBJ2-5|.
TGTGCCAGCAGAATTCAGGGGGCACCCCCCGAGACCCAGTACTTC
CASRIQGAPPETQYF
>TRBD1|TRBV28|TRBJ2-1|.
TGTGCCAGCAGTTCCTGGGGGGGACAGGGGAAACATGAGCAGTTCTTC
CASSSWGGQGKHEQFF
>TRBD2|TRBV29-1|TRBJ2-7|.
TGCAGCGTTTACAAGGCGGGAGGGCCCTCCTACGAGCAGTACTTC
CSVYKAGGPSYEQYF
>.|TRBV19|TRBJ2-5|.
TGTGCCAGTAGTTTTGATCCAGGGGACGCGGAGACCCAGTACTTC
CASSFDPGDAETQYF
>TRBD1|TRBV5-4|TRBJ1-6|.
TGTGCCAGCAGGCGACAGGGTGATTCACCCCTCCACTTT
CASRRQGDSPLHF
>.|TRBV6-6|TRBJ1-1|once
TGTGCCAGCAGTTGGAACACTCCCATGAACACTGAAGCTTTCTTT
CASSWNTPMNTEAFF
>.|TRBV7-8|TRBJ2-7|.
TGTGCCAGCAGCTTAGATCGCCACCTAACGAACTACGAGCAGTACTTC
CASSLDRHLTNYEQYF
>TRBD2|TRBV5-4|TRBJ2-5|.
TGTGCCAGCAGCTTGTTGCCTAGCGGGGTGGAAGAGACCCAGTACTTC
CASSLLPSGVEETQYF
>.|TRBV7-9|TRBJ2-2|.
TGTGCCAGTTCTAACACCGGGGAGCTGTTTTTT
CASSNTGELFF
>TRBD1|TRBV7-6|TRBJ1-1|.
TGTGCCAGCAGCTTAAGTGTGGCGGGACAGGAGGAAAGGAACACTGAAGCTTTCTTT
CASSLSVAGQEERNTEAFF
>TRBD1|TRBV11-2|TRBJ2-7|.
TGTGCCAGCAGCCTCGGGACAGGGACCTCCTACGAGCAGTACTTC
CASSLGTGTSYEQYF
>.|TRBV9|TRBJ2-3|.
TGTGCCAGCAGCCCTGAGACCGGGCGGGCGACCACAGATACGCAGTATTTT
CASSPETGRATTDTQYF
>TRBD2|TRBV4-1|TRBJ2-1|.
TGCGCCAGCAGCCAACCGGGAGGGAGAAATGAGCAGTTCTTC
CASSQPGGRNEQFF
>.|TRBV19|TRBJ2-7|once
TGTGCCAGTAGTATGGCGCATTGGGAAGGGAACTACGAGCAGTACTTC
CASSMAHWEGNYEQYF
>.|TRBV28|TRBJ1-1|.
TGTGCCAGTGCCCCCGTGAACACTGAAGCTTTCTTT
CASAPVNTEAFF
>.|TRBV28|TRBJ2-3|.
TGTGCCAGCCACCAGGGGCAGCAGAACACAGATACGCAGTATTTT
CASHQGQQNTDTQYF
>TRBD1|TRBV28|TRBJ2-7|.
TGTGCCAGCAGTTTAATCCGGACAGGGGGCGCCTACGAGCAGTACTTC
CASSLIRTGGAYEQYF
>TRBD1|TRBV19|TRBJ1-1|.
TGTGCCAGTAGATGGGGACAGGGGGTGAACACTGAAGCTTTCTTT
CASRWGQGVNTEAFF
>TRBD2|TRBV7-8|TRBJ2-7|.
TGTGCCAGCAGCCTGGGACTAGCGGATTACGAGCAGTACTTC
CASSLGLADYEQYF
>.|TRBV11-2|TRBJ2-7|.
TGTGCCAGCAGCCCCGGGGACTACGAGCAGTACTTC
CASSPGDYEQYF
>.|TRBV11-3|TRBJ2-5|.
TGTGCCAGCAGCTTGGGGGGGCAAGGGACGACGGAGACCCAGTACTTC
CASSLGGQGTTETQYF
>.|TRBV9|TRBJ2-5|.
TGTGCCAGCAGCGTAGTACAATCTGGGACCCAGTACTTC
CASSVVQSGTQYF
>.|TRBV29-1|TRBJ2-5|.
TGCAGCGTTGACCCGACAGGTCAGCAAGAGACCCAGTACTTC
CSVDPTGQQETQYF
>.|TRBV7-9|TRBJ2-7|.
TGTGCCAGCAGCCCAGGGGGGAACTACGAGCAGTACTTC
CASSPGGNYEQYF